The sequence of this T cell receptor (beta chain) was determined in a study of blood T cell repertoires in COVID-19. Produced via immunoSEQ multiplex PCR; TCRdb's table is partial and in-frame only. In the table there are 190,000 or so clones, about 86% of which are singletons. J lost 7 bases, V lost 4 bases, and 16 bases had no gene match. The CDR3 totals 17 residues. Looked up from germline, CDR1 is MDHEN and CDR2 is SYDVKM. Sequenced: peripheral blood. V is TRBV28 and J is TRBJ1-3; 7 bases line up with TRBD1. The clonotype comes from a man in his fifties with active or convalescent COVID-19. DNA of the CDR3: TGTGCCAGCAGTTCAGCCCGGTTTGACAGGGCTAGGAACACCATATATTTT. This gives the protein CASSSARFDRARNTIYF.